The text below deals with one TCR beta chain. This CDR3 has 18 residues. Germline CDR1 MNHNS, CDR2 SASEGT. The J segment lost 2 bases and the V segment lost 1 base, leaving 8 bases of the junction unmatched. The data stem from a study of control samples from healthy donors and cancer patients. The assay was immunoSEQ multiplex PCR, and TCRdb's table has in-frame clones only and misses some. This sample has over 100,000 clones, with roughly 92% found just once. The specimen sequenced was blood. The V call is TRBV6-1, the J call TRBJ1-5; 10 nucleotides agree with TRBD1. The source of this sequence is a man aged 18 to 35 in good health. CDR3 residues: CASSEGTGGPYGNQPQHF. The DNA of the CDR3 is TGTGCCAGCAGTGAAGGGACAGGGGGTCCCTACGGCAATCAGCCCCAGCATTTT.